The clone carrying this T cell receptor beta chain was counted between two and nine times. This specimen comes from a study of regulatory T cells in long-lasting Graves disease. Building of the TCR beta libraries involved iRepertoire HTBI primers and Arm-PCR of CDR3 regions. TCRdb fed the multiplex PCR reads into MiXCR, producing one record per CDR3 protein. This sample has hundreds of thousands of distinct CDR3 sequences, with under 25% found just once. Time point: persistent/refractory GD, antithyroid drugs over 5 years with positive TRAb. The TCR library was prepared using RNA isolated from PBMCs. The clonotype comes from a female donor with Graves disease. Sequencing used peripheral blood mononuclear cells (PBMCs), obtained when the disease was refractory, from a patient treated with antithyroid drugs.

For the CDR3, the DNA is TGCAGCGTTGAGGGACACCCGAACACCGGGGAGCTGTTTTTT. It translates to CSVEGHPNTGELFF. V gene TRBV29-1 combines with J gene TRBJ2-2, with D possibly matching TRBD1 (6 bases). CDR3 length: 14 residues. The V end lost 3 bases, the J end lost 0 bases, and 8 bases lay between the germline ends. Germline CDR1 SQVTM, CDR2 ANQGSEA.